The 24 T cell receptor beta chains given below trace back to one sample, sequenced in a study of beta chain features in type 1 diabetes (dated by TCRdb to 2017 to 2018). Library preparation used the immunoSEQ multiplex PCR assay. The High Capacity cDNA Reverse Transcription Kit was used to reverse transcribe all of the isolated RNA, meaning that expressed TCRB transcripts were what got sequenced. TCRdb's version of the immuneACCESS table is confined to in-frame rearrangements and falls short of the full clone set. An unresolved V gene accounts for under half of the shortfall where checked; the remainder is of unknown origin. The sample has a few hundred thousand clones on record, 11% of them singletons. About 0.015% of the sample is taken by the ten largest. Sequenced sample: naive CD4+ T cells from blood. Read against the paper, the sample's cell subset or site label means: true naive CD4+ T cells. These receptors came from a woman in her twenties or thirties in good health.

This clone was observed a few times. The chain carries TRBV7-3 and TRBJ1-1; no firm D call. The germline V gene has CDR1 SGHTA and CDR2 FQGTGA. V was pared by 1 base and J by 4 bases, with 13 bases between. The CDR3 runs 15 residues. CDR3 DNA: TGTGCCAGCAGCTTAAACGCCCGCGGCAGCACTGAAGCTTTCTTT. Its translation is CASSLNARGSTEAFF.

The gene calls are TRBV6-5 and TRBJ2-1; D perhaps matches TRBD2 (5 bases). CDR3 size: 15 residues. Trimming took off 4 bases at V and 4 bases at J, with 14 bases between the two ends. Germline CDR1 MNHEY, CDR2 SVGAGI. Here the CDR3 DNA reads TGTGCCAGCAGTTGGGAAGGTCGGGGTTACAATGAGCAGTTCTTC. Translation: CASSWEGRGYNEQFF.

In regard to this clone: Germline and junction disagree at one end, which may indicate a read error. Other DNA sequences in this sample translate to the same CDR3. V and J are TRBV7-7 and TRBJ2-1; weak D call: TRBD2 (5 bases). The germline V gene encodes CDR1 SSHAT and CDR2 FNYEAQ (reference sequence). This CDR3 has 13 amino acids. The CDR3 protein is CASSLGLNNEQFF. The CDR3 DNA is TGTGCTAGCAGCCTAGGACTTAACAACGAGCAGTTCTTC.

This clone was observed a few times. V usage is TRBV18 and J usage is TRBJ1-3; TRBD1 matches 7 bases. V gave up 3 bases and J gave up 4 bases; unmatched junction bases: 3. CDR3 length: 14 residues. Germline CDR1 is KGHSH and CDR2 is LQKENI. In DNA form, the CDR3 reads TGTGCCAGCTCACCTCAGGGGGAAGGAAACACCATATATTTT. This sequence encodes CASSPQGEGNTIYF.

This clone turned up a few times. The rearrangement joins TRBV6-5 to TRBJ2-7, with 7 bases that match TRBD2. The CDR3 has 13 residues. Unmatched junction bases numbered 3, after V lost 4 bases and J lost 3 bases. CDR1 and CDR2 from the germline V gene are MNHEY and SVGAGI. CDR3 sequence reads: CASSSSGNYEQYF. The CDR3 nucleotides are TGTGCCAGCAGTTCTAGCGGAAACTACGAGCAGTACTTC.

The genes are TRBV19 and TRBJ2-1; 14 nucleotides line up with TRBD2. The germline CDR1 and CDR2 sequences are LNHDA and SQIVND (reference sequence). The CDR3 contains 16 residues. V lost 3 bases and J lost 10; bases outside the gene matches: 8. The CDR3 region has the DNA TGTGCCAGTAGTATTTCCGGGACTAGCGGGAGAGTGGAGCAGTTCTTC. This translates into CASSISGTSGRVEQFF. The full variable domain, rest sourced from reference TRBV19 and TRBJ2-1, is DGGITQSPKYLFRKEGQNVTLSCEQNLNHDAMYWYRQDPGQGLRLIYYSQIVNDFQKGDIAEGYSVSREKKESFPLTVTSAQKNPTAFYLCASSISGTSGRVEQFFGPGTRLTVL.

This clone was seen a few times. The V call is TRBV7-9, the J call TRBJ2-1; 11 bases map to TRBD2. Germline loops: CDR1 SEHNR, CDR2 FQNEAQ (reference sequence). This CDR3 has 16 residues. J was trimmed by 8 bases and V by 2 bases; bases with no gene match: 8. The CDR3 DNA reads as TGTGCCAGCAGCTTACTAGCGGGAGGACCTGAGGATGAGCAGTTCTTC. Protein sequence: CASSLLAGGPEDEQFF.

This chain joins TRBV1 and TRBJ2-3; the tabulated D call, TRBD2, remains unverified against the DNA. TRBV1 is a documented pseudogene. CDR3 length: 18 amino acids. In nucleotides, the CDR3 is TGCACCAGCAGCCGGATGGGGGCTAGCGGGAGGGCCCGATGTACGCAGTATTTT. This gives the protein CTSSRMGASGRARCTQYF.

The chain combines TRBV28 with TRBJ2-7, with D possibly TRBD2 on 6 matching bases. The CDR3 extends over 14 amino acids. CDR1 MDHEN and CDR2 SYDVKM come from the germline V gene. Trimming cost V 6 bases and J 10 bases, with 22 bases left between them. The CDR3 nucleotides are TGTGCCAGCAGCAGACCCGGGACTGAGGTTTTCCAGTACTTC. The encoded protein is CASSRPGTEVFQYF.

In its sample, this clone was seen a few times. The chain is built from TRBV19 and TRBJ2-1, with 9 bases lining up with TRBD2. Germline V gene sequence: CDR1 LNHDA, CDR2 SQIVND (reference sequence). This CDR3 region has 15 residues. After removal of 0 bases from V and 5 bases from J, the junction contained 2 bases not matched to a gene. The CDR3 reads CASSIEGGRDNEQFF. The CDR3 DNA sequence: TGTGCCAGTAGTATAGAGGGCGGGAGGGACAATGAGCAGTTCTTC.

This sequence joins TRBV19 and TRBJ2-7; perhaps TRBD2 as D (7 bases). The length of the CDR3 is 15 residues. Germline lookup yields CDR1 LNHDA and CDR2 SQIVND (reference sequence). The ends were cut back, 7 bases at V and 2 bases at J, with 18 bases in the middle. In DNA form, the CDR3 reads TGTGCCAGTACCCTAAGGATCGGGGGGCCCTACGAGCAGTACTTC. It encodes CASTLRIGGPYEQYF.

V is TRBV28 and J is TRBJ1-1; tentatively, D is TRBD1 (5 bases). CDR1 is MDHEN, CDR2 SYDVKM, per germline. Deletions cut 5 bases from V and 11 bases from J, with 12 bases between. The CDR3 is made up of 11 amino acids. CDR3 amino acids: CASSGGVTAFF. The CDR3 DNA reads as TGTGCCAGCAGTGGGGGGGTTACCGCTTTCTTT.

This clone was counted a few times. The chain couples TRBV7-2 to TRBJ2-1; TRBD2 might be the D (5 bases). The V end lost 4 bases, the J end lost 10 bases, and 11 bases lay between the germline ends. Germline V gene lookup returns CDR1 SGHTA and CDR2 FQGNSA. The CDR3 is 12 amino acids. The CDR3 bases are TGTGCCAGCAGCTCCTCGGGAAGGGAGCAGTTCTTC. Residues: CASSSSGREQFF. The full variable domain, completed using reference TRBV7-2 and TRBJ2-1, is GAGVSQSPSNKVTEKGKDVELRCDPISGHTALYWYRQSLGQGLEFLIYFQGNSAPDKSGLPSDRFSAERTGGSVSTLTIQRTQQEDSAVYLCASSSSGREQFFGPGTRLTVL.

This clone turned up a few times. The V gene is TRBV11-3, the J gene TRBJ2-7; 7 bases agree with TRBD1. Germline V gene lookup returns CDR1 SGHNT and CDR2 YENEEA. The V segment lost 3 bases and the J segment 6 bases; nucleotides outside the gene matches: 5. The CDR3 length is 13 residues. Here the CDR3 reads CASSFTGVGEQYF. DNA of the CDR3: TGTGCCAGCAGCTTTACAGGGGTAGGCGAGCAGTACTTC.

This clone was seen a handful of times. V usage is TRBV28 and J usage is TRBJ1-5; weak D call: TRBD1 (6 bases). The V end was cut by 7 bases, the J end by 3 bases, with 16 bases between. The CDR3 sequence is 15 residues long. In germline, CDR1 is MDHEN, CDR2 SYDVKM. CDR3 sequence: CASTTPGQPNQPQHF. The DNA for the CDR3 is TGTGCCAGCACCACCCCAGGACAGCCCAATCAGCCCCAGCATTTT. The variable domain in full, with the rest retrieved from reference TRBV28 and TRBJ1-5, is DVKVTQSSRYLVKRTGEKVFLECVQDMDHENMFWYRQDPGLGLRLIYFSYDVKMKEKGDIPEGYSVSREKKERFSLILESASTNQTSMYLCASTTPGQPNQPQHFGDGTRLSIL.

This rearrangement joins TRBV18 to TRBJ2-7; 8 bases line up with TRBD2. Germline V gives CDR1 KGHSH, CDR2 LQKENI. This CDR3 has 17 residues. The J segment lost 4 bases and the V segment lost 3 bases, leaving 14 bases of the junction unmatched. In nucleotides, the CDR3 is TGTGCCAGCTCACCCCCGAGCCAACATAGCGGGATGTACGAGCAGTACTTC. Protein product: CASSPPSQHSGMYEQYF.

V gene TRBV6-4 combines with J gene TRBJ2-2; D is undetermined. Trimming left V 4 bases short and J 0 bases short, with 12 bases between. The CDR3 has 16 residues. Germline lookup yields CDR1 MRHNA and CDR2 SNTAGT. DNA for the CDR3: TGTGCCAGCAGTGTTAAGGAGCAGCCGAACACCGGGGAGCTGTTTTTT. As protein: CASSVKEQPNTGELFF.

The rearrangement links TRBV30 to TRBJ2-3, with 8 bases identical to TRBD2. The CDR3 contains 15 residues. V trimming: 4 bases; J trimming: 1 base; junction bases outside the gene matches: 7. Germline V CDR1 and CDR2: GTSNPN, SVGIG (reference sequence). CDR3: CAWTPGLVGTDTQYF. For the CDR3, the DNA is TGTGCCTGGACACCGGGACTAGTAGGCACAGATACGCAGTATTTT.

This clone occurred a few times. This chain links TRBV30 with TRBJ2-4; D possibly corresponds to TRBD2 (6 bases). The CDR3 length is 13 residues. The germline CDR1 and CDR2 sequences are GTSNPN and SVGIG (reference sequence). V was pared by 8 bases and J by 1 base, with 12 bases between. The CDR3: CATSEGAKNIQYF. In DNA, the CDR3 is TGTGCCACCTCGGAGGGGGCCAAAAACATTCAGTACTTC.

This clone showed up just a few times. J is TRBJ2-5 and V is TRBV15; D is possibly TRBD1 (6 bases). Trimming shortened V by 1 base and J by 5 bases, and 11 bases separated the two germline ends. Germline V CDR1 and CDR2: LNHNV, YYDKDF (reference sequence). The CDR3 loop spans 14 amino acids. CDR3 sequence reads: CATSRATGMETQYF. The CDR3 nucleotides are TGTGCCACCAGCAGAGCCACAGGGATGGAGACCCAGTACTTC.

The CDR3 spells CASSPTGRAFF. In nucleotides, the CDR3 is TGTGCCAGCTCACCGACAGGGAGAGCTTTCTTT. The chain employs TRBV18 and TRBJ1-1, with TRBD1 identical over 7 bases. The germline V gene encodes CDR1 KGHSH and CDR2 LQKENI. This CDR3 region has 11 residues. V lost 3 bases and J lost 10; bases outside the gene matches: 2.

The rearrangement uses TRBV5-1 and TRBJ2-6; D is undetermined. With 3 bases removed from V and 1 base from J, the gap between germline ends came to 11 bases. The CDR3 covers 16 residues. Germline V CDR1 and CDR2: SGHRS, YFSETQ. The CDR3 sequence: CASSSSILSGANVLTF. The CDR3 region has the DNA TGCGCCAGCAGCTCGTCAATACTTTCTGGGGCCAACGTCCTGACTTTC.

This clone turned up a few times. CDR3 loop: CASSYSTSGISEQFF. In nucleotides, the CDR3 is TGTGCCAGCAGTTATAGCACTAGCGGGATAAGTGAGCAGTTCTTC. The rearrangement links TRBV6-5 to TRBJ2-1, with TRBD2 matching over 10 bases. The CDR3 loop spans 15 amino acids. Germline CDR1 MNHEY, CDR2 SVGAGI. The ends lost 3 bases at V and 9 bases at J; junction bases unmatched: 8.

The genes are TRBV7-2 and TRBJ2-3, with D possibly matching TRBD1 (5 bases). Per the germline V gene, CDR1 is SGHTA and CDR2 is FQGNSA. Trimming removed 0 bases at V and 0 bases at J, with 10 bases between. The CDR3 loop spans 16 amino acids. As DNA, the CDR3 is TGTGCCAGCAGCTTAGCGCATGGGGCCAGCACAGATACGCAGTATTTT. Protein product: CASSLAHGASTDTQYF.